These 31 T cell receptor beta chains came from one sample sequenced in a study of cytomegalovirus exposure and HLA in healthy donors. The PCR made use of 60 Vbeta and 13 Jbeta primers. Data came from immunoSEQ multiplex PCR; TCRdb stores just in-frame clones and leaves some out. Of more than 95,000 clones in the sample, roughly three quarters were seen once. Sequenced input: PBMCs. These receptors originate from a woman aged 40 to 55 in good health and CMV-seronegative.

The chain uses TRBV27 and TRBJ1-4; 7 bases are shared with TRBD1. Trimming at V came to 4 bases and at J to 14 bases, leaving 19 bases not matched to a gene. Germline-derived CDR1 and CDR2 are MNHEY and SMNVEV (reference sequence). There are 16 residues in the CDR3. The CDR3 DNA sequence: TGTGCCAGCAGTTCACTAGCCGGGACAGATCTTACCTCGCTGTTTTTT. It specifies CASSSLAGTDLTSLFF.

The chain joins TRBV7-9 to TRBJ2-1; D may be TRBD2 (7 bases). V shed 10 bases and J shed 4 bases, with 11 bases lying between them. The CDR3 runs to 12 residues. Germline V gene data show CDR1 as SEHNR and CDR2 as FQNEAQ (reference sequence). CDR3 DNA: TGTGCCACGGGGGGCTTTTACAATGAGCAGTTCTTC. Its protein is CATGGFYNEQFF.

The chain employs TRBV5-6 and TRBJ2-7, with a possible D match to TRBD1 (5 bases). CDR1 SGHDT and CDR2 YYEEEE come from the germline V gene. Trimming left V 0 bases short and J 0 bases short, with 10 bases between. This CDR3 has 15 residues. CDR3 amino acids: CASSLGQIISYEQYF. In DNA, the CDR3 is TGTGCCAGCAGCTTGGGACAGATAATCTCCTACGAGCAGTACTTC.

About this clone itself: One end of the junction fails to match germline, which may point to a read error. This chain's CDR3 is CSSSLAIGGAGDTGELFF. The DNA of the CDR3 is TGTTCCAGCAGCTTAGCGATCGGCGGGGCTGGGGACACCGGGGAGCTGTTTTTT. The gene calls are TRBV7-9 and TRBJ2-2; the D gene is possibly TRBD2 (6 bases). From germline, CDR1 is SEHNR and CDR2 FQNEAQ (reference sequence). The CDR3 consists of 18 residues.

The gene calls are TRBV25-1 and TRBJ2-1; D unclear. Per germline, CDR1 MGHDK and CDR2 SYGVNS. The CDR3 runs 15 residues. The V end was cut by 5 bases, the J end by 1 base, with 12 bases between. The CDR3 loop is CASSSVKESYNEQFF. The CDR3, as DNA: TGTGCCAGCAGTTCGGTCAAGGAGTCCTACAATGAGCAGTTCTTC.

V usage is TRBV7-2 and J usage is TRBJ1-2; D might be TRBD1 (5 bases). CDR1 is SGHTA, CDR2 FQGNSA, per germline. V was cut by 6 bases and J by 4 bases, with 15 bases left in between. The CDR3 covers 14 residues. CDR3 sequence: CASRMKQDFYGYTF. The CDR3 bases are TGTGCCAGCAGAATGAAACAGGATTTCTATGGCTACACCTTC.

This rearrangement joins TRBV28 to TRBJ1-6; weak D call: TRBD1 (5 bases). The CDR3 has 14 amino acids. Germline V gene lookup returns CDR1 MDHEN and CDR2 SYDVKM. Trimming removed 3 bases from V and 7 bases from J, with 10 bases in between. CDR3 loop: CASSLGHSNSPLHF. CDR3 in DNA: TGTGCCAGCAGTTTGGGGCATTCGAATTCACCCCTCCACTTT.

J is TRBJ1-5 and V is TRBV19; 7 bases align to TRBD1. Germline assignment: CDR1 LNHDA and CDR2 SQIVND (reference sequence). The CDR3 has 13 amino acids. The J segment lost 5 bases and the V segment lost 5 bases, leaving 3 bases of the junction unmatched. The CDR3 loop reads CASSDRAHQPQHF. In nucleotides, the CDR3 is TGTGCCAGTAGTGACAGGGCGCATCAGCCCCAGCATTTT.

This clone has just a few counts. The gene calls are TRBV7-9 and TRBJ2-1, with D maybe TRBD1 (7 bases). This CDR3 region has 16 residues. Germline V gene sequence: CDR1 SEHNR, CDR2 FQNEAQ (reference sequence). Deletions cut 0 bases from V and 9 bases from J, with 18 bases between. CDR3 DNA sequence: TGTGCCAGCAGCTTAGCGCGGGGCAGGGGGGCGGGTGAGCAGTTCTTC. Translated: CASSLARGRGAGEQFF.

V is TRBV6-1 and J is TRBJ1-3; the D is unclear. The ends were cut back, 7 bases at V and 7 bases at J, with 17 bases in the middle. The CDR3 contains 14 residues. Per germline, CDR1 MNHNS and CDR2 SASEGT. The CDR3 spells CASKKAALENTIYF. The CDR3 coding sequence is TGTGCCAGCAAAAAGGCGGCGCTTGAGAACACCATATATTTT.

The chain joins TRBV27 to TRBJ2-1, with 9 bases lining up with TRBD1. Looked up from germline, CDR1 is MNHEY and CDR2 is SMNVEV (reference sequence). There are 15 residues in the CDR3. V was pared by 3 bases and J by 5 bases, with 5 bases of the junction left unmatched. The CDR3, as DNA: TGTGCCAGCAGTTTGGCCGGGACAGGGCACAATGAGCAGTTCTTC. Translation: CASSLAGTGHNEQFF.

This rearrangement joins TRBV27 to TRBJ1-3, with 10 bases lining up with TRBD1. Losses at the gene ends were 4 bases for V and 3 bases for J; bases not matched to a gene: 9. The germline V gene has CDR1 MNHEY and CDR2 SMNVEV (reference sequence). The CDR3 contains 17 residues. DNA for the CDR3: TGTGCCAGCAGTTCTTCCGGACAGGGGGATGGTGGAAACACCATATATTTT. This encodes CASSSSGQGDGGNTIYF.

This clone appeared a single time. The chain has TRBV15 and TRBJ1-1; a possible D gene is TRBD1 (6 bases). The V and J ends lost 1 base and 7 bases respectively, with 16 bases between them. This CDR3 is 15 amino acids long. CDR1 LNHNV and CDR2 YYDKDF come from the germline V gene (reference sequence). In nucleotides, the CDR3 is TGTGCCACCAGCAGAGGAGGGAGCGGGGGCCGTGAAGCTTTCTTT. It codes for CATSRGGSGGREAFF.

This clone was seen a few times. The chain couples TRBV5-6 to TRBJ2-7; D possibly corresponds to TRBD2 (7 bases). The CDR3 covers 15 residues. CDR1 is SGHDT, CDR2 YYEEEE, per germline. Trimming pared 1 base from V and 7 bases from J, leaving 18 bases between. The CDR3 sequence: CASSLYGGGLGEQYF. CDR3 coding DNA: TGTGCCAGCAGCTTGTATGGCGGGGGCCTAGGAGAGCAGTACTTC.

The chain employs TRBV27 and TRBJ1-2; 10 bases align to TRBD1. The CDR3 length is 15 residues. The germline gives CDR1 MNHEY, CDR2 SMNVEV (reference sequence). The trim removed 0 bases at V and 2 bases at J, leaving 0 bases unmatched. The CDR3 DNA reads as TGTGCCAGCAGTTTATCGGGACAGGGGAACTATGGCTACACCTTC. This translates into CASSLSGQGNYGYTF.

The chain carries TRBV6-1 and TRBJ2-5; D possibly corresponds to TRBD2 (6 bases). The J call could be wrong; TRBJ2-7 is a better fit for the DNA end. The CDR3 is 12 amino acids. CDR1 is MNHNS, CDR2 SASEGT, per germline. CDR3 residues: CASSGDFYEQYF. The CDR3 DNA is TGTGCCAGCAGCGGGGACTTTTACGAGCAGTACTTC.

CDR3 nucleotide sequence: TGTGCCAGCAGCCCCGCCTCAAGACTAGCCTCTCATACGCAGTATTTT. Its translation is CASSPASRLASHTQYF. The rearrangement uses TRBV7-8 and TRBJ2-3, with 7 bases lining up with TRBD2. The germline V gene has CDR1 SGHVS and CDR2 FQNEAQ. V lost 5 bases, J lost 7 bases, and 15 bases stayed unmatched. This CDR3 has 16 amino acids.

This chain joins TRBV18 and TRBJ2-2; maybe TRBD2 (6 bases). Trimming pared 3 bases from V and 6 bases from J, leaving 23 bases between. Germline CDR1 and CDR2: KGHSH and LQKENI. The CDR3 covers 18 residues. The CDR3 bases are TGTGCCAGCTCACCCATCCTTCCGGGGACTCGGGGACCCGGGGAGCTGTTTTTT. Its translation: CASSPILPGTRGPGELFF. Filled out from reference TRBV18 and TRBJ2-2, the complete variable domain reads NAGVMQNPRHLVRRRGQEARLRCSPMKGHSHVYWYRQLPEEGLKFMVYLQKENIIDESGMPKERFSAEFPKEGPSILRIQQVVRGDSAAYFCASSPILPGTRGPGELFFGEGSRLTVL.

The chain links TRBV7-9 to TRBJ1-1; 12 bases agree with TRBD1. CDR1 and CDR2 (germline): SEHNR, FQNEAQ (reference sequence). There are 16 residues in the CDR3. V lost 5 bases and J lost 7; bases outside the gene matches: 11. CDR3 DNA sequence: TGTGCCAGCAGCCCAGGTAGGGACAGGGGGCATGGTGAAGCTTTCTTT. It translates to CASSPGRDRGHGEAFF.

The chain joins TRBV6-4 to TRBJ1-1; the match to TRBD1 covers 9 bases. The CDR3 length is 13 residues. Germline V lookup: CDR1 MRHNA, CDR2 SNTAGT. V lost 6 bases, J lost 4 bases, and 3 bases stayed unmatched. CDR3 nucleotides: TGTGCCAGCAGGGTGACAGGGGGCACTGAAGCTTTCTTT. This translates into CASRVTGGTEAFF.

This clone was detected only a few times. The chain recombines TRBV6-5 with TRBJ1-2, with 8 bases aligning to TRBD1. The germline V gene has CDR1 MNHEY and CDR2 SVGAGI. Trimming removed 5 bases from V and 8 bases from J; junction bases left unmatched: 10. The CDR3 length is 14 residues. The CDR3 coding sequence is TGTGCCAGCAGTCCAGGGGGCGGGAGTGGAGGCTACACCTTC. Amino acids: CASSPGGGSGGYTF.

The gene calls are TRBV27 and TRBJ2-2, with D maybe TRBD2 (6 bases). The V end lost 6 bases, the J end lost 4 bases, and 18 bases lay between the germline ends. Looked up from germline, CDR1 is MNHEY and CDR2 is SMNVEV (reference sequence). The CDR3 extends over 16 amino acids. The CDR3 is CASRLAGVGFTGELFF. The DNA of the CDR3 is TGTGCCAGCAGACTAGCAGGAGTGGGGTTCACCGGGGAGCTGTTTTTT.

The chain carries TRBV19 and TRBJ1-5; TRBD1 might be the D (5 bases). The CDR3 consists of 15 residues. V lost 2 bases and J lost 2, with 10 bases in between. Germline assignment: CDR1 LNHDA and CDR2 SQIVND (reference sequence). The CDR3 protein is CASSIRGVRNQPQHF. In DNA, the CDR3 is TGTGCCAGTAGTATACGGGGGGTCCGCAATCAGCCCCAGCATTTT.

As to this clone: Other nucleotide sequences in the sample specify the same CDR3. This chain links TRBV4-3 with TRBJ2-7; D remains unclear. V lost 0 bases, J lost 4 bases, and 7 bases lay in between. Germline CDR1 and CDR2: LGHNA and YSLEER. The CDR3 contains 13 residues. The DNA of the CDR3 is TGCGCCAGCAGCCAAGATCTCCCGTACGAGCAGTACTTC. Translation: CASSQDLPYEQYF.

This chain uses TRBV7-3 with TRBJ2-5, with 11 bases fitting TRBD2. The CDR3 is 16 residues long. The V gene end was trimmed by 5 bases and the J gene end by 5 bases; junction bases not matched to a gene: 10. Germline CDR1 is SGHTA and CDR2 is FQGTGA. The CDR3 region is CASSQSSGRAGETQYF. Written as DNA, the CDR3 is TGTGCCAGCAGCCAAAGTAGCGGGAGGGCCGGGGAGACCCAGTACTTC. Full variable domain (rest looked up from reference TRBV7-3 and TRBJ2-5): GAGVSQTPSNKVTEKGKYVELRCDPISGHTALYWYRQSLGQGPEFLIYFQGTGAADDSGLPNDRFFAVRPEGSVSTLKIQRTERGDSAVYLCASSQSSGRAGETQYFGPGTRLLVL.

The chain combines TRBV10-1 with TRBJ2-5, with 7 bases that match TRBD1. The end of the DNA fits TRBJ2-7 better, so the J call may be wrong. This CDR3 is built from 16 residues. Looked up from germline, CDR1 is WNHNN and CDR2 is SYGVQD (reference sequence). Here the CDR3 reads CASSRPQQGCPYEQYF. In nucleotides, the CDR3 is TGCGCCAGCAGCCGCCCCCAACAGGGGTGTCCCTACGAGCAGTACTTC.

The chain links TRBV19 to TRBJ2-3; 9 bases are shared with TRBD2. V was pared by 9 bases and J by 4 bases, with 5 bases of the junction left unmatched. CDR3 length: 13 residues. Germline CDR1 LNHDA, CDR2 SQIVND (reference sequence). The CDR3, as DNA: TGTGCCAGCGTAGCGGGAGAGGCAGATACGCAGTATTTT. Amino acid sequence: CASVAGEADTQYF.

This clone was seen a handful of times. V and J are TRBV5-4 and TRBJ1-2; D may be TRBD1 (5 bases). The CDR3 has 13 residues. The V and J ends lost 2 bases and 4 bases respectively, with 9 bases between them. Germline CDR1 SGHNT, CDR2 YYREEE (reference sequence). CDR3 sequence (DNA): TGTGCCAGCAGCTTACTGACAGTCTATGGCTACACCTTC. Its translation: CASSLLTVYGYTF.

The CDR3 sequence is CASSLPGTEEAFF. The CDR3 DNA reads TGTGCCAGCAGCCTCCCCGGAACAGAGGAAGCTTTCTTT. This chain connects TRBV7-6 to TRBJ1-1; D gene ambiguous. CDR3 length: 13 amino acids. V was cut by 5 bases and J by 8 bases, with 15 bases left in between. Per germline, CDR1 SGHVS and CDR2 FNYEAQ.

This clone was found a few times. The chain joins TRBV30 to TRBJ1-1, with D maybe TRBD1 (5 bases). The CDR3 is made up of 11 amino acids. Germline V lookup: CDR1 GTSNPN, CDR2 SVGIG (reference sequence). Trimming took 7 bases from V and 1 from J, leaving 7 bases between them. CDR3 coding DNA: TGTGCCTACACAGGGAACACTGAAGCTTTCTTT. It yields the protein CAYTGNTEAFF.

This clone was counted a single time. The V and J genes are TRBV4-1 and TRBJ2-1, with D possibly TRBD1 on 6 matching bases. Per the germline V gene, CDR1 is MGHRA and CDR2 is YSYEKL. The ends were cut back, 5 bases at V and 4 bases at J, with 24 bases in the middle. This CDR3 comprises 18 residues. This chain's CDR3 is CASSEAAFPGTTYNEQFF. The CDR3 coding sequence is TGCGCCAGCAGCGAGGCTGCCTTTCCCGGGACAACATACAATGAGCAGTTCTTC.